The 2 T cell receptor beta chains listed next were all sequenced from one sample in a study of blood T cell repertoires in COVID-19. Clones were read by immunoSEQ multiplex PCR, and TCRdb kept only the in-frame ones, dropping some. The sample lists fewer than 350,000 clones, about 90% occurring once. The specimen sequenced was peripheral blood. The receptor source for this set is a young woman with COVID-19, enrolled during active disease.

The DNA of the CDR3 is TGTGCCAGCATTTGGACAGGGACCGCCGGGGAGCTGTTTTTT. This codes for CASIWTGTAGELFF. The chain links TRBV2 to TRBJ2-2, with 8 bases aligning to TRBD1. Germline V CDR1 and CDR2: SNHLY, FYNNEI. The V segment lost 7 bases and the J segment 6 bases; nucleotides outside the gene matches: 7. There are 14 residues in the CDR3.

The V gene is TRBV5-1, the J gene TRBJ2-5; TRBD1 might be the D (6 bases). Deletions cut 6 bases from V and 5 bases from J, with 14 bases between. The CDR3 sequence is 13 residues long. Germline CDR1 is SGHRS and CDR2 is YFSETQ. The CDR3 sequence: CASNLQGSETQYF. For the CDR3, the DNA is TGCGCCAGCAATTTACAGGGTTCGGAGACCCAGTACTTC. Full variable domain (missing parts from reference TRBV5-1 and TRBJ2-5): KAGVTQTPRYLIKTRGQQVTLSCSPISGHRSVSWYQQTPGQGLQFLFEYFSETQRNKGNFPGRFSGRQFSNSRSEMNVSTLELGDSALYLCASNLQGSETQYFGPGTRLLVL.